This paragraph covers one T cell receptor (beta chain) sequence. What it recognizes is unknown. Each donor was healthy, and each was a bone marrow donor. 13 Jbeta primers and 60 Vbeta primers were used for the PCR. Assay used: immunoSEQ multiplex PCR; TCRdb lists only in-frame clones, some missing. The sample includes about 170,000 clones, 75% to 90% of them seen just once. This sample stems from a study of cytomegalovirus exposure and HLA in healthy donors. Points from the study as a whole: Researchers reported in a later analysis that common viral pathogens appeared linked to several top clusters. Cytomegalovirus-associated TCR beta chains were listed, numbering 150 to 200. Three CMV-associated chains were confirmed in vitro to be specific for CMV antigens.

Trimming cost V 4 bases and J 5 bases; bases outside gene matches: 10. Germline V gives CDR1 SGHDT, CDR2 YYEEEE. The CDR3 has 15 residues. The sequenced material came from PBMCs. The receptor was derived from a boy aged 2 to 10 in good health and CMV-seronegative. This chain links TRBV5-6 with TRBJ2-5; 8 bases align to TRBD1. In nucleotides, the CDR3 is TGTGCCAGCAGCGGGGACGGACAGGGACAGGAGACCCAGTACTTC. It specifies CASSGDGQGQETQYF.